This T cell receptor beta chain was recovered during a study of T cells after yellow fever vaccination. Study as a whole: Fractions containing few cells were prepared with SMART-Seq v4 Ultra Low Input.

One entry per CDR3 protein results from TCRdb running MiXCR on the 5' RACE reads. The sample yields roughly 250,000 distinct CDR3 sequences, 13% seen once. The CDR3 consists of 13 residues. Germline V gives CDR1 SGDLS, CDR2 YYNGEE. V shed 3 bases and J shed 6 bases, with 11 bases lying between them. This clonotype showed up just a few times. Its antigen remains unidentified. Notes on the study in general: A large majority of primary-vaccination clones showed up again after the booster (96% CD4, around 88% CD8). Weaker, the secondary response had a peak occurring faster, on day 5 versus 15. FACS-sorted repertoires could contain abundant clonotypes contaminating from the bulk population.

The source material was CD4+ T cells sorted from PBMCs, sampled 45 days after the yellow fever booster vaccination. The V call is TRBV9, the J call TRBJ2-3; D call uncertain. This TCR came from a young man who received the YFV17D yellow fever vaccine. The CDR3 region has the DNA TGTGCCAGCAGCGAGGCCTCCCCCGATACGCAGTATTTT. Amino acids: CASSEASPDTQYF.